This TCR beta chain was obtained from a study of blood T cell repertoires in COVID-19 (dated by TCRdb to about 2020). With respect to the entire study: Samples from collaborators originated in the United States, Italy and Spain and spanned both the acute and convalescent phases of COVID-19. The prospective study material was composed of cDNA or gDNA derived from T cells, B-cell-depleted T cells, or PBMCs. Subjects who had been exposed to COVID-19, were actively infected with it, or had recovered from it provided the deeply sampled blood TCRbeta repertoires that made up the dataset. The repertoires were made available in a free public database intended to serve as a resource for research on the immune response to SARS-CoV-2. Samples were obtained from the ongoing ImmuneRACE study (first 160 participants) and from some 1,300 subjects provided by 6 global collaborators. The sample metadata nearly always contained a de-identified subject ID, COVID-19 status, age in years and sex. HLA class I and class II types, where available, came from metadata supplied by the sample provider rather than from assay-based typing.

Paper-wide results and their limitations: The amount of clinical and demographic metadata varied by source and participant and was provided uncurated.

CDR1 SGHTA and CDR2 FQGNSA were looked up in the germline V gene. Relative to germline, V is missing 4 bases and J is missing 4 bases, with 3 bases of the junction outside any gene match. From its cysteine to its phenylalanine, the CDR3 spans 14 amino acids. Of all the DNA, just the CDR3 is kept, 42 bases in frame from base 1. As regards this clone: Its target antigen remains unknown. Nothing much larger sits one base from this clone, and base qualities are not available.

TCRbeta CDR3 regions were amplified from genomic DNA by means of the immunoSEQ Assay, a bias-controlled multiplex PCR. On the study's bioinformatics: The number of nucleated cells in each sample was estimated by amplification of reference gene primers within the assay. To quantify the absolute abundance of each unique TCRbeta CDR3 rearrangement, sequence reads were collapsed and filtered. For each sample, productive Simpson clonality was calculated as the square root of Simpson's diversity index over productive rearrangements. Not all clones reach the TCRdb copy of this immuneACCESS table, which keeps in-frame sequences only. Checked studies attribute under half of the gap to unresolved V genes and leave the rest unexplained. V, J and clone size were drawn from that table, and D and trimming were deduced from the DNA. Present in this sample are about 77,000 clones, 75% to 85% of which were seen just once. Clones ranked in the top ten supply 4% to 6% of the sample.

The collaborating institutions used their own protocols to collect whole blood in K2EDTA tubes. Collaborator samples were shipped for TCRbeta analysis as frozen whole blood, isolated PBMCs, or DNA extracted from either sample type. Here the chain combines TRBV7-2 and TRBJ1-4; a stretch of 7 junction bases matches TRBD1. The sequencing sample was made of peripheral blood. The source is a woman between 70 and 85 years old with acute or convalescent COVID-19. The encoded CDR3 is CASSSGTVNEKLFF. The nucleotide sequence is given as TGTGCCAGCAGCTCCGGGACAGTTAATGAAAAACTGTTTTTT.